A selection of T cell receptor beta chains follows, all from one sample in a study of neoadjuvant anti-PD-1 for oral cavity cancer. The data were produced by immunoSEQ multiplex PCR, yet TCRdb's version contains in-frame clones alone and is incomplete. The table records 9,500 to 15,000 clones, about 67% of them present only once. The source material was tumor tissue, sampled before nivolumab (anti-PD-1) treatment. The receptors derive from a person aged 40-85 years with oral cavity squamous cell carcinoma. The donor label of this sample is uncertain. Both conserved end residues are trimmed from each CDR3. Each record gives: V gene, CDR3 length, J gene, CDR3 protein.

>TRBV23-1|15|TRBJ1-5
ASTLRGGQGPNQPQH
>TRBV11-2|10|TRBJ2-2
ASISETGELF
>TRBV4-2|12|TRBJ2-7
ASSQGRGPYEQY
>TRBV13|13|TRBJ2-5
ASSFPGSPGETQY
>TRBV19|13|TRBJ2-3
ASSLLSGGTDTQY
>TRBV5-1|12|TRBJ1-2
ASSSLRGIDGYT
>TRBV2|11|TRBJ2-1
AIAGENYNEQF
>TRBV9|13|TRBJ2-1
ASSVVQGAQNEQF
>TRBV5-5|16|TRBJ2-6
ASSLGTSVHSGANVLT
>TRBV5-1|12|TRBJ2-7
ASSMENARNEQY
>TRBV7-6|17|TRBJ2-7
ASSLEPSGPSQLAYEQY
>TRBV5-5|13|TRBJ1-1
ASSLRGLINTEAF
>TRBV4-1|16|TRBJ2-3
ASSQAPAAKLSSSTQY
>TRBV14|13|TRBJ1-6
ASSRTGGGNSPLH
>TRBV6-5|8|TRBJ1-4
ASSHEKLF